These 27 T cell receptor beta chains were all obtained from the same sample, sequenced in a study of T cell responses to AZD1222 COVID-19 vaccine. Data came from immunoSEQ multiplex PCR; TCRdb stores just in-frame clones and leaves some out. The sample holds 95,000 to 150,000 clones, more than 80% seen once. This specimen consisted of peripheral blood, obtained on day 0 of AZD1222 vaccination. The receptors derive from an adult in good health.

The chain carries TRBV6-5 and TRBJ2-1, with TRBD1 identical over 8 bases. The CDR3 runs to 14 residues. The ends lost 4 bases at V and 6 bases at J; junction bases unmatched: 5. Germline V CDR1 and CDR2: MNHEY, SVGAGI. The CDR3 DNA reads TGTGCCAGCAGTTGGCAGACAGGGGTCAATGAGCAGTTCTTC. The encoded protein is CASSWQTGVNEQFF.

This rearrangement joins TRBV24-1 to TRBJ2-3; D is unclear. Germline assignment: CDR1 KGHDR and CDR2 SFDVKD. This CDR3 region has 14 residues. The V end lost 2 bases, the J end lost 6 bases, and 11 bases lay between the germline ends. CDR3 loop: CATSDSWGVDTQYF. CDR3 coding DNA: TGTGCCACCAGTGATTCATGGGGTGTGGATACGCAGTATTTT.

The chain's CDR3 is CASTGSLITEAFF. CDR3 DNA sequence: TGTGCCAGTACAGGGAGTTTGATCACTGAAGCTTTCTTT. The J gene is TRBJ1-1, the V gene TRBV7-9; D may be TRBD1 (6 bases). The ends were cut back, 9 bases at V and 4 bases at J, with 15 bases in the middle. CDR3 size: 13 residues. CDR1 SEHNR and CDR2 FQNEAQ come from the germline V gene (reference sequence). The full variable domain, completed using reference TRBV7-9 and TRBJ1-1, is DTGVSQNPRHKITKRGQNVTFRCDPISEHNRLYWYRQTLGQGPEFLTYFQNEAQLEKSRLLSDRFSAERPKGSFSTLEIQRTEQGDSAMYLCASTGSLITEAFFGQGTRLTVV.

This chain links TRBV3-1 (or the pseudogene TRBV3-2) with TRBJ1-1; no firm D call. This CDR3 has 16 amino acids. In germline, CDR1 is LGHDT, CDR2 YNNKEL (reference sequence). V lost 4 bases and J lost 1, with 16 bases in between. The CDR3 DNA is TGTGCCAGCAGCCGTAATCCTGGACTGAGGAACACTGAAGCTTTCTTT. As protein: CASSRNPGLRNTEAFF.

This chain uses TRBV19 with TRBJ2-7; TRBD1 agrees at 8 bases. From germline, CDR1 is LNHDA and CDR2 SQIVND (reference sequence). The CDR3 consists of 14 residues. The V gene end was trimmed by 4 bases and the J gene end by 3 bases; junction bases not matched to a gene: 5. CDR3 in amino acids: CASSTGQVVYEQYF. Written as DNA, the CDR3 is TGTGCCAGTAGTACGGGACAGGTAGTCTACGAGCAGTACTTC.

The CDR3 nucleotides read TGTGCCAGCAGCGTAGCGGGGGACAGGGACGAGCAGTACTTC. Translation: CASSVAGDRDEQYF. This chain links TRBV9 with TRBJ2-7, with 9 bases lining up with TRBD1. V lost 0 bases, J lost 5 bases, and 3 bases stayed unmatched. Germline V gene data show CDR1 as SGDLS and CDR2 as YYNGEE. The CDR3 extends over 14 amino acids.

The chain has TRBV4-1 and TRBJ2-1; D call uncertain. V was clipped by 3 bases and J by 5 bases, with 5 bases between them. Per germline, CDR1 MGHRA and CDR2 YSYEKL. The CDR3 is 12 amino acids. The CDR3 loop is CASSHINNEQFF. The CDR3 region has the DNA TGCGCCAGCAGCCATATAAACAATGAGCAGTTCTTC.

The table lists this clone with a count of one. The chain carries TRBV9 and TRBJ2-1; the match to TRBD2 covers 12 bases. Trimming took 0 bases from V and 9 from J; bases not matched to a gene: 4. CDR3 length equals 15 residues. Per germline, CDR1 SGDLS and CDR2 YYNGEE. In nucleotides, the CDR3 is TGTGCCAGCAGCGTAGCTAGCGGGAGGGCCGGTGAGCAGTTCTTC. This translates into CASSVASGRAGEQFF.

The CDR3 coding sequence is TGTGCCTGGAGGCGGGTGGGAGTGGAGACCCAGTACTTC. This sequence encodes CAWRRVGVETQYF. V and J are TRBV30 and TRBJ2-5; D is possibly TRBD2 (5 bases). V shed 3 bases and J shed 5 bases, with 13 bases lying between them. The CDR3 extends over 13 amino acids. CDR1 is GTSNPN and CDR2 is SVGIG in the germline V gene (reference sequence). The complete variable domain, with remaining parts taken from reference TRBV30 and TRBJ2-5, reads SQTIHQWPATLVQPVGSPLSLECTVEGTSNPNLYWYRQAAGRGLQLLFYSVGIGQISSEVPQNLSASRPQDRQFILSSKKLLLSDSGFYLCAWRRVGVETQYFGPGTRLLVL.

The CDR3 is CASSLGGRYRSYEQYF. DNA for the CDR3: TGCGCCAGCAGCTTGGGTGGTCGCTACCGCTCCTACGAGCAGTACTTC. V and J are TRBV5-1 and TRBJ2-7; D is uncertain. Germline CDR1 SGHRS, CDR2 YFSETQ. This CDR3 region has 16 residues. The germline V and J ends were trimmed by 0 bases and 0 bases, with 13 bases remaining between them.

The CDR3 loop is CASSQDSGYGYTF. DNA of the CDR3: TGCGCCAGCAGCCAAGATTCAGGATATGGCTACACCTTC. The chain couples TRBV4-1 to TRBJ1-2, with unresolved D. Trimming removed 0 bases from V and 5 bases from J, with 7 bases in between. Per germline, CDR1 MGHRA and CDR2 YSYEKL. This CDR3 has 13 amino acids.

J is TRBJ1-3 and V is TRBV4-1, with no clear D. V shed 4 bases and J shed 0 bases, with 10 bases lying between them. The CDR3 extends over 15 amino acids. Germline-derived CDR1 and CDR2 are MGHRA and YSYEKL. The CDR3, as DNA: TGCGCCAGCAGCCGGATGCAGATCTCTGGAAACACCATATATTTT. Translated: CASSRMQISGNTIYF.

The chain couples TRBV9 to TRBJ2-3, with 8 bases that match TRBD2. With 0 bases clipped from V and 1 base from J, the junction kept 4 bases outside the gene matches. Germline V lookup: CDR1 SGDLS, CDR2 YYNGEE. This CDR3 region has 16 residues. CDR3 nucleotides: TGTGCCAGCAGCGTAGAAGCGGGAGTTCGCACAGATACGCAGTATTTT. It specifies CASSVEAGVRTDTQYF.

CDR3 sequence: CASSPGRSSDGYTF. The CDR3 DNA is TGTGCCAGCAGCCCAGGACGGTCATCCGATGGCTACACCTTC. The chain recombines TRBV11-2 with TRBJ1-2; D gene uncertain. V was pared by 5 bases and J by 6 bases, with 16 bases between. The CDR3 has 14 amino acids. The germline V gene has CDR1 SGHAT and CDR2 FQNNGV.

The DNA for the CDR3 is TGTGCCAGCAGGTGGACAGGGGGAGTTGGCGGGGAGCTGTTTTTT. Translating gives CASRWTGGVGGELFF. The rearrangement links TRBV6-5 to TRBJ2-2; 10 positions match TRBD1. The germline gives CDR1 MNHEY, CDR2 SVGAGI. After removal of 6 bases from V and 7 bases from J, the junction contained 8 bases not matched to a gene. There are 15 residues in the CDR3.

The chain links TRBV19 to TRBJ1-4; possible D gene TRBD1, 6 bases. Trimming shortened V by 6 bases and J by 7 bases, and 15 bases separated the two germline ends. Germline CDR1 LNHDA, CDR2 SQIVND (reference sequence). CDR3 size: 14 residues. The CDR3 spells CASSQQGAIEKLFF. CDR3 DNA: TGTGCCAGTAGCCAACAGGGCGCTATTGAAAAACTGTTTTTT.

This sequence joins TRBV9 and TRBJ2-3; D tentatively reads TRBD1 or TRBD2 (5 bases each). The CDR3 spans 15 residues. V lost 0 bases, J lost 1 base, and 9 bases lay in between. Germline V lookup: CDR1 SGDLS, CDR2 YYNGEE. This chain's CDR3 is CASSVEGTRTDTQYF. CDR3 sequence (DNA): TGTGCCAGCAGCGTAGAAGGGACCCGCACAGATACGCAGTATTTT.

The chain uses TRBV7-6 and TRBJ1-4; TRBD1 aligns across 9 bases. The germline V gene encodes CDR1 SGHVS and CDR2 FNYEAQ. The junction had 9 bases not matched to a gene; V was cut back by 5 bases and J by 5 bases. The CDR3 has 16 amino acids. The DNA for the CDR3 is TGTGCCAGCAGCCCTTTTTCCGGGACAGGGAATGAAAAACTGTTTTTT. It yields the protein CASSPFSGTGNEKLFF.

The J gene is TRBJ2-7, the V gene TRBV4-3, with a tentative D call TRBD2 (7 bases). CDR1 and CDR2 (germline): LGHNA, YSLEER. The CDR3 totals 14 residues. The V end lost 0 bases, the J end lost 6 bases, and 12 bases lay between the germline ends. CDR3 in amino acids: CASSQDRGGREQYF. CDR3 in DNA: TGCGCCAGCAGCCAAGATAGGGGGGGTCGCGAGCAGTACTTC.

The V call is TRBV18, the J call TRBJ1-2; D gene uncertain. Trimming cost V 2 bases and J 5 bases, with 15 bases left between them. Germline CDR1 KGHSH, CDR2 LQKENI. The CDR3 is made up of 15 amino acids. The CDR3 protein is CASSPTAPSEYGYTF. CDR3 nucleotide sequence: TGTGCCAGCTCACCAACAGCCCCCTCAGAGTATGGCTACACCTTC.

This clone has only one observation. The rearrangement joins TRBV15 to TRBJ2-7; 7 bases line up with TRBD1. Germline CDR1 and CDR2: LNHNV and YYDKDF (reference sequence). The ends lost 4 bases at V and 9 bases at J; junction bases unmatched: 6. The CDR3 is made up of 12 amino acids. CDR3 residues: CATSIETGLQYF. The CDR3 DNA is TGTGCCACCAGCATAGAGACAGGGTTGCAGTACTTC.

The rearrangement links TRBV19 to TRBJ2-7; D is tentatively TRBD1 or TRBD2 (5 bases each). This CDR3 is built from 14 residues. V was cut by 5 bases and J by 3 bases, with 14 bases left in between. Per the germline V gene, CDR1 is LNHDA and CDR2 is SQIVND (reference sequence). CDR3 in amino acids: CASSEVGDLYEQYF. CDR3 DNA: TGTGCCAGTAGTGAAGTGGGGGACCTCTACGAGCAGTACTTC.

The V and J genes are TRBV4-3 and TRBJ2-7, with 10 positions matching TRBD1. CDR1 is LGHNA and CDR2 is YSLEER in the germline V gene. The CDR3 spans 16 residues. V dropped 3 bases and J dropped 2; count of bases not matched to a gene: 7. CDR3 protein: CASSQSTGTGAYEQYF. The CDR3 DNA reads TGCGCCAGCAGCCAGAGTACCGGGACAGGGGCCTACGAGCAGTACTTC.

J is TRBJ1-2 and V is TRBV5-6, with 9 bases matching TRBD1. Losses at the gene ends were 3 bases for V and 8 bases for J; bases not matched to a gene: 5. The CDR3 spans 13 residues. Looked up from germline, CDR1 is SGHDT and CDR2 is YYEEEE. As DNA, the CDR3 is TGTGCCAGCAGCTGGGGGACAGGGTTCGGCTACACCTTC. Amino acids: CASSWGTGFGYTF.

The chain uses TRBV6-5 and TRBJ2-2, with D possibly being TRBD1 (5 bases). Germline values: CDR1 MNHEY, CDR2 SVGAGI. The CDR3 has 16 residues. Trimming shortened V by 0 bases and J by 5 bases, and 13 bases separated the two germline ends. The CDR3 nucleotides are TGTGCCAGCAGTTACTCGTTAATAGGGGAAACCGGGGAGCTGTTTTTT. Translated: CASSYSLIGETGELFF.

This chain connects TRBV29-1 to TRBJ2-1; D gene unclear. The germline V and J ends were trimmed by 1 base and 0 bases, with 16 bases remaining between them. The germline CDR1 and CDR2 sequences are SQVTM and ANQGSEA. The CDR3 has 17 amino acids. CDR3 in DNA: TGCAGCGTTGAAGGGATAGGAGTAGGTAGCTCCTACAATGAGCAGTTCTTC. Protein: CSVEGIGVGSSYNEQFF.

This clone was picked up one time. The chain has TRBV24-1 and TRBJ1-1; D is uncertain. The CDR3 has 13 residues. In germline, CDR1 is KGHDR, CDR2 SFDVKD. V lost 5 bases to trimming and J lost 7 bases, with 13 bases between them. The CDR3 here is CATSAHTGVEAFF. CDR3 coding DNA: TGTGCCACCAGTGCTCACACTGGCGTTGAAGCTTTCTTT.